Following are 26 T cell receptor beta chains from one sample sequenced in a study of patients and donors after allogeneic stem cell transplantation. TCRdb fed the RT-PCR reads into MiXCR, producing one record per CDR3 protein. The sample lists about 960,000 distinct CDR3 sequences; about a sixth were seen once. Sequenced material: blood, either unsorted or a sorted T cell fraction (not recorded which). Receptors were obtained from a human donor who was either an allogeneic HSCT recipient or a stem cell or donor lymphocyte infusion donor (not recorded which). It is not recorded whose cells these are; they may come from a transplant donor.

This clonotype came up a few times. The chain employs TRBV12-3 or TRBV12-4 and TRBJ2-1; D is possibly TRBD1 or TRBD2 (5 bases each). CDR3 size: 16 residues. V lost 6 bases and J lost 6, with 21 bases in between. The CDR3 protein is CASSSEFRDGPNEQFF. The CDR3 nucleotides read TGTGCCAGCAGCAGTGAATTCCGGGACGGACCCAATGAGCAGTTCTTC.

This clonotype has a handful of counts. This chain connects TRBV5-1 to TRBJ1-4, with D maybe TRBD1 (5 bases). The V end was cut by 2 bases, the J end by 5 bases, with 10 bases between. This CDR3 contains 14 residues. The germline V gene has CDR1 SGHRS and CDR2 YFSETQ. CDR3 loop: CASSFQGGNEKLFF. CDR3 DNA: TGCGCCAGCAGCTTCCAGGGAGGGAATGAAAAACTGTTTTTT.

The chain recombines TRBV9 with TRBJ2-1; 7 positions agree with TRBD1. This CDR3 is 17 amino acids long. Germline values: CDR1 SGDLS, CDR2 YYNGEE. After removal of 2 bases from V and 4 bases from J, the junction contained 12 bases not matched to a gene. The CDR3 spells CASSVTTGTELYNEQFF. The CDR3 DNA sequence: TGTGCCAGCAGCGTCACAACCGGGACAGAGTTATACAATGAGCAGTTCTTC.

This clonotype was picked up a small number of times. The chain has TRBV5-6 and TRBJ2-7, with D hard to call. The V end was cut by 1 base, the J end by 3 bases, with 8 bases between. In germline, CDR1 is SGHDT, CDR2 YYEEEE. The CDR3 has 13 residues. The CDR3 protein is CASSLSQFYEQYF. The CDR3 DNA follows: TGTGCCAGCAGCTTGAGCCAATTCTACGAGCAGTACTTC.

The chain carries TRBV6-2 or TRBV6-3 and TRBJ1-2; 8 bases match TRBD1. The CDR3 is 15 residues long. CDR1 is MNHEY, CDR2 SVGEGT, per germline. The trim removed 7 bases at V and 4 bases at J, leaving 11 bases unmatched. CDR3 in DNA: TGTGCCAGCACCGAAGGGACAGGACCTGCCTATGGCTACACCTTC. Protein product: CASTEGTGPAYGYTF.

Only a few counts were recorded for this clonotype. The chain is built from TRBV12-3 or TRBV12-4 and TRBJ1-6; TRBD1 aligns across 7 bases. The CDR3 covers 18 residues. V was clipped by 3 bases and J by 3 bases; unmatched bases: 11. In DNA form, the CDR3 reads TGTGCCAGCAGTTTCCAAATAGGGACAGAATACTATAATTCACCCCTCCACTTT. This sequence encodes CASSFQIGTEYYNSPLHF.

This clonotype was counted between two and nine times. The chain couples TRBV7-3 to TRBJ2-2; 8 positions match TRBD2. Unmatched junction bases numbered 15, after V lost 1 base and J lost 8 bases. CDR1 and CDR2 (germline): SGHTA, FQGTGA. There are 18 residues in the CDR3. Here the CDR3 DNA reads TGTGCCAGCAGCTTAATGATTCTAGCGGGCCGAGAGGTGGGGGAGCTGTTTTTT. As protein: CASSLMILAGREVGELFF.

The J gene is TRBJ1-3, the V gene TRBV5-1, with D maybe TRBD1 (6 bases). The germline V gene encodes CDR1 SGHRS and CDR2 YFSETQ. The CDR3 runs to 14 residues. The V gene lost 4 bases and the J gene lost 4 bases, with 12 bases spanning the gap. Here the CDR3 DNA reads TGCGCCAGCAGCCCCCGGACAGAAGGAAACACCATATATTTT. Translation: CASSPRTEGNTIYF.

The CDR3 DNA reads as TGTGCCAGCAGCTTAAGACCATCGAGGGGAGGCTACGAGCAGTACTTC. Its protein product is CASSLRPSRGGYEQYF. The chain employs TRBV5-8 and TRBJ2-7, with D possibly TRBD2 on 6 matching bases. Germline assignment: CDR1 SGHTS and CDR2 YDEGEE. The CDR3 consists of 16 residues. V lost 2 bases and J lost 3, with 18 bases in between.

This clonotype showed up just a few times. The V and J genes are TRBV3-1 and TRBJ2-7; either TRBD1 or TRBD2 may supply D (5 bases each). Germline lookup yields CDR1 LGHDT and CDR2 YNNKEL (reference sequence). This CDR3 is built from 15 residues. Trimming took 6 bases from V and 3 from J, leaving 18 bases between them. The CDR3 DNA reads TGTGCCAGCAGTCAGAGGAGTGGGGGAAGCTACGAGCAGTACTTC. Protein: CASSQRSGGSYEQYF.

This clonotype came up a few times. This chain uses TRBV4-2 with TRBJ1-4; TRBD1 is a possible D gene (5 bases). Trimming removed 8 bases from V and 6 bases from J, with 16 bases in between. Looked up from germline, CDR1 is LGHNA and CDR2 is YNFKEQ. The CDR3 consists of 14 residues. CDR3 nucleotides: TGTGCCAGCCGGGGAGGGGATGGGGATGAAAAACTGTTTTTT. Protein product: CASRGGDGDEKLFF.

This clonotype was detected a few times. This chain connects TRBV12-1 to TRBJ2-3; the listed D gene, TRBD1, was not tested against the DNA. TRBV12-1 is a documented pseudogene. CDR3 length equals 17 residues. Here the CDR3 reads CASSPKGQGFVTDTQYF. CDR3 bases: TGTGCCAGCAGCCCCAAGGGACAGGGGTTTGTCACAGATACGCAGTATTTT.

This chain links TRBV12-3 or TRBV12-4 with TRBJ1-1; no clear D gene. V was shortened by 8 bases and J by 7 bases, with 8 bases between the two germline ends. CDR3 size: 10 residues. The CDR3 nucleotides are TGTGCCAGCGGCAATGGTGAAGCTTTCTTT. Translating gives CASGNGEAFF.

The chain links TRBV24-1 to TRBJ2-1, with 9 bases fitting TRBD1. CDR3 size: 16 residues. The germline CDR1 and CDR2 sequences are KGHDR and SFDVKD. J gave up 3 bases and V 5 bases, and 7 bases lay outside the gene matches. The DNA of the CDR3 is TGTGCCACCAGTGCCAAGGCGACAGGGGGCTACAATGAGCAGTTCTTC. It specifies CATSAKATGGYNEQFF.

In its sample, this clonotype was seen a few times. V and J are TRBV12-3 or TRBV12-4 and TRBJ2-7, with D hard to call. Between the trimmed V and J ends, which lost 5 bases and 0 bases, there was a span of 14 bases. The CDR3 covers 15 residues. DNA of the CDR3: TGTGCCAGCAGTCCCCATGCGGAGTTCTCCTACGAGCAGTACTTC. It codes for CASSPHAEFSYEQYF.

The table lists this clonotype with a few counts. This chain uses TRBV2 with TRBJ2-7; D not resolved. In germline, CDR1 is SNHLY, CDR2 FYNNEI. Trimming shortened V by 3 bases and J by 5 bases, and 17 bases separated the two germline ends. There are 15 residues in the CDR3. The CDR3 coding sequence is TGTGCCAGCAGTGACTTGATTGGCAGGTTGGACGAGCAGTACTTC. Protein product: CASSDLIGRLDEQYF.

The V and J genes are TRBV13 and TRBJ2-2, with TRBD2 identical over 10 bases. The CDR3 is 16 residues long. Per the germline V gene, CDR1 is PRHDT and CDR2 is FYEKMQ (reference sequence). The V and J ends lost 4 bases and 7 bases, in that order; junction bases with no gene match: 9. CDR3 nucleotide sequence: TGTGCCAGCAGCTCTCTCCCGACTAGCGGGCACGGGGAGCTGTTTTTT. As protein: CASSSLPTSGHGELFF.

This sequence joins TRBV12-3 or TRBV12-4 and TRBJ2-7; TRBD2 agrees at 8 bases. Germline trimming cut 7 bases from V and 5 bases from J; bases unmatched to any gene: 4. The CDR3 spans 12 residues. The CDR3, as DNA: TGTGCCAGCAACGGGGGGGGGAACGAGCAGTACTTC. This sequence encodes CASNGGGNEQYF.

This clonotype was detected only a few times. The V call is TRBV9, the J call TRBJ2-1; TRBD2 might be the D (5 bases). CDR1 SGDLS and CDR2 YYNGEE come from the germline V gene. V was clipped by 0 bases and J by 7 bases, with 14 bases between them. The CDR3 contains 15 residues. The CDR3 here is CASSVEGSRENEQFF. The CDR3 DNA is TGTGCCAGCAGCGTAGAGGGTTCGAGGGAAAATGAGCAGTTCTTC.

A few counts support this clonotype. J is TRBJ2-1 and V is TRBV5-1; 12 bases are a match to TRBD2. CDR3 length: 18 residues. Germline-derived CDR1 and CDR2 are SGHRS and YFSETQ. V shed 0 bases and J 2 bases; nucleotides not matched to a gene: 6. The CDR3 DNA follows: TGCGCCAGCAGCTTGGCACCGGCTAGCGGGAGGGCCTACAATGAGCAGTTCTTC. This sequence encodes CASSLAPASGRAYNEQFF.

This clonotype was counted a few times. Here the CDR3 reads CASSHGGRFSYEQYF. DNA for the CDR3: TGTGCCAGCAGTCACGGCGGACGGTTCTCCTACGAGCAGTACTTC. The chain has TRBV12-3 or TRBV12-4 and TRBJ2-7; D not certain. Trimming shortened V by 5 bases and J by 0 bases, and 14 bases separated the two germline ends. The CDR3 length is 15 residues.

This clonotype was found a few times. The rearrangement links TRBV24-1 to TRBJ2-3; a weak D match, TRBD1 (5 bases). Trimming removed 4 bases at V and 3 bases at J, with 10 bases between. The CDR3 covers 14 residues. Germline V gives CDR1 KGHDR, CDR2 SFDVKD. The CDR3 loop is CATSDRRATDTQYF. DNA for the CDR3: TGTGCCACCAGTGACCGCAGGGCTACAGATACGCAGTATTTT.

This clonotype has a count of ten or more. The chain combines TRBV20-1 with TRBJ2-1; D unclear. Germline CDR1 and CDR2: DFQATT and SNEGSKA (reference sequence). V lost 6 bases, J lost 2 bases, and 14 bases lay in between. This CDR3 has 14 amino acids. The CDR3 DNA reads TGCAGTGCGCCCATAGGCGTTACCTACAATGAGCAGTTCTTC. It translates to CSAPIGVTYNEQFF.

This clonotype came up a few times. The chain links TRBV15 to TRBJ2-7; no reliable D call. The CDR3 covers 13 residues. Trimming shortened V by 0 bases and J by 6 bases, and 9 bases separated the two germline ends. Per the germline V gene, CDR1 is LNHNV and CDR2 is YYDKDF (reference sequence). The CDR3 protein is CATSRDRSPEQYF. CDR3 sequence (DNA): TGTGCCACCAGCAGAGATCGCAGTCCCGAGCAGTACTTC.

The chain couples TRBV5-1 to TRBJ2-1; D possibly corresponds to TRBD1 (6 bases). V dropped 4 bases and J dropped 7 bases, with 12 bases sitting between them. This CDR3 is 13 amino acids long. The V gene's germline CDR1 is SGHRS and CDR2 YFSETQ. CDR3 residues: CASSPMRGNEQFF. The CDR3 DNA follows: TGCGCCAGCAGCCCGATGAGGGGGAATGAGCAGTTCTTC. Looking up the rest from reference TRBV5-1 and TRBJ2-1 gives the full variable domain: KAGVTQTPRYLIKTRGQQVTLSCSPISGHRSVSWYQQTPGQGLQFLFEYFSETQRNKGNFPGRFSGRQFSNSRSEMNVSTLELGDSALYLCASSPMRGNEQFFGPGTRLTVL.

This clonotype was detected a few times. The V gene is TRBV5-1, the J gene TRBJ2-7, with TRBD1 matching over 7 bases. With V trimmed by 6 bases and J by 0 bases, 3 bases remained unmatched. This CDR3 is built from 13 residues. Germline CDR1 is SGHRS and CDR2 is YFSETQ. The CDR3 loop reads CASTHRGSYEQYF. The CDR3, as DNA: TGCGCCAGCACCCACAGGGGCTCCTACGAGCAGTACTTC.